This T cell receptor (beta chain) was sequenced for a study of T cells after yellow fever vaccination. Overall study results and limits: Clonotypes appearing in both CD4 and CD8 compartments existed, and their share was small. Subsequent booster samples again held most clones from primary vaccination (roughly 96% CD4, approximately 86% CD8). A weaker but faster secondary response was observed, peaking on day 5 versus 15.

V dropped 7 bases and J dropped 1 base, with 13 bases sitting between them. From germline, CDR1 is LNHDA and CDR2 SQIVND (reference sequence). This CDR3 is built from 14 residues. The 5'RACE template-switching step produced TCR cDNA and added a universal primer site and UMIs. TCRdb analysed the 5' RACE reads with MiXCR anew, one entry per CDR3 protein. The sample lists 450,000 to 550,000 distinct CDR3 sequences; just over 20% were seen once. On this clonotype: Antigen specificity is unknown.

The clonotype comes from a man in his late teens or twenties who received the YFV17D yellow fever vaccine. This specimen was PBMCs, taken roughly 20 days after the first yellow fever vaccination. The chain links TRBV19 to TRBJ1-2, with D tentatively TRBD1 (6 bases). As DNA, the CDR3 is TGTGCCAGTACCGGAGACAGGCTTAACTATGGCTACACCTTC. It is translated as CASTGDRLNYGYTF.